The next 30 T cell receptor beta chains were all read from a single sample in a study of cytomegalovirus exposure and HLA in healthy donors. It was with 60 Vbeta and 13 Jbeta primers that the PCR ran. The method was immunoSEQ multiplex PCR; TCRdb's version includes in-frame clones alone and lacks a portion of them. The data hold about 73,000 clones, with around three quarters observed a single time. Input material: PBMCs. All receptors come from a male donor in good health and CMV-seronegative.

CDR3 nucleotide sequence: TGTGCCAGCAGCTTCTCTGCAGATACGCAGTATTTT. Residues: CASSFSADTQYF. This rearrangement joins TRBV7-2 to TRBJ2-3; D is undetermined. The V end lost 3 bases, the J end lost 4 bases, and 5 bases lay between the germline ends. The germline V gene has CDR1 SGHTA and CDR2 FQGNSA. The CDR3 runs to 12 residues.

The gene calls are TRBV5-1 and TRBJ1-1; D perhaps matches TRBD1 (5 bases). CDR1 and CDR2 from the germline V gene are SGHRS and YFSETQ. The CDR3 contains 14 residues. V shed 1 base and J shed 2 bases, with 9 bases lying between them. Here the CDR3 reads CASSLTGDNTEAFF. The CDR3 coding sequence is TGCGCCAGCAGCTTGACAGGCGATAACACTGAAGCTTTCTTT.

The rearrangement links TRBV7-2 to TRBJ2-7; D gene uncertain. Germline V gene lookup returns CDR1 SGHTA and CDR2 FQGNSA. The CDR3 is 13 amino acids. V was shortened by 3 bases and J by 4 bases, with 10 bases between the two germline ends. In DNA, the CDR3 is TGTGCCAGCAGCTTCCCCCCCTCTTACGAGCAGTACTTC. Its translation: CASSFPPSYEQYF.

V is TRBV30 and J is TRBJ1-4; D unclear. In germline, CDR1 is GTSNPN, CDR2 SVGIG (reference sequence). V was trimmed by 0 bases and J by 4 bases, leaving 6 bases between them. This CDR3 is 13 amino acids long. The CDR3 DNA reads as TGTGCCTGGAGTGTACAGCATAATGAAAAACTGTTTTTT. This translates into CAWSVQHNEKLFF.

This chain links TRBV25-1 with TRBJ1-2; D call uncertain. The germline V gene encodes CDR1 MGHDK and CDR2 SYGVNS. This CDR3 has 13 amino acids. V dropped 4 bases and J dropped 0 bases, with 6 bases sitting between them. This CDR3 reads CASSVMSNYGYTF. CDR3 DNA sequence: TGTGCCAGCAGTGTCATGTCTAACTATGGCTACACCTTC.

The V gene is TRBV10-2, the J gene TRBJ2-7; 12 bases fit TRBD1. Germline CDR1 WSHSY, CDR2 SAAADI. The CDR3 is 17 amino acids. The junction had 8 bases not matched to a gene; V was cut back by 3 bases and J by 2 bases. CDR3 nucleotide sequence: TGCGCCAGCAGTGACGCTGGGACAGGGGGCGCCCCCTACGAGCAGTACTTC. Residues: CASSDAGTGGAPYEQYF.

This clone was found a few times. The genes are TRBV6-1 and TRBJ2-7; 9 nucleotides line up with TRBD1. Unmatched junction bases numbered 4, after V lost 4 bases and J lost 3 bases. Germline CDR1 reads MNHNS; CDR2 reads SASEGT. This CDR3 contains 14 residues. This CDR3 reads CASSVAGQGYEQYF. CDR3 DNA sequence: TGTGCCAGCAGTGTTGCGGGACAGGGCTACGAGCAGTACTTC.

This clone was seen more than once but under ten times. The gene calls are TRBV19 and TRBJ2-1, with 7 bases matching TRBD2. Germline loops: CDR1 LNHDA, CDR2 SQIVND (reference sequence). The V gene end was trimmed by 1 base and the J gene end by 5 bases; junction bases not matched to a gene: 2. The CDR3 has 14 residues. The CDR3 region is CASSIVGGNNEQFF. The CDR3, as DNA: TGTGCCAGTAGTATAGTCGGGGGGAACAATGAGCAGTTCTTC.

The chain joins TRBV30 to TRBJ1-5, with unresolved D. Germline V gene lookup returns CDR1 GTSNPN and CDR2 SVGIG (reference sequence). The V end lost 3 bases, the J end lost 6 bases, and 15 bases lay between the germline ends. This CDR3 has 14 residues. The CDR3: CAWSGPNGAQPQHF. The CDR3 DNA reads TGTGCCTGGAGCGGTCCGAACGGTGCTCAGCCCCAGCATTTT. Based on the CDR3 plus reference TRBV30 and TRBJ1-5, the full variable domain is SQTIHQWPATLVQPVGSPLSLECTVEGTSNPNLYWYRQAAGRGLQLLFYSVGIGQISSEVPQNLSASRPQDRQFILSSKKLLLSDSGFYLCAWSGPNGAQPQHFGDGTRLSIL.

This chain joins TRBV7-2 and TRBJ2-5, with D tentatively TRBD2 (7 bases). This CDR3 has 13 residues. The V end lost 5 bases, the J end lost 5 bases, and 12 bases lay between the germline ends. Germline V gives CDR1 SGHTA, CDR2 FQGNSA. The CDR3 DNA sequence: TGTGCCAGCAGCCCGGGGGGCTGGGAGACCCAGTACTTC. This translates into CASSPGGWETQYF.

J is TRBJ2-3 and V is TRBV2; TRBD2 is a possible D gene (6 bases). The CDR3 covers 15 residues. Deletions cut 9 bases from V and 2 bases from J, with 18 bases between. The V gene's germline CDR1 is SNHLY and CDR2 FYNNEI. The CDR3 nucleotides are TGTGCCAGTCACCTGACTAGAACCGCCACAGATACGCAGTATTTT. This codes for CASHLTRTATDTQYF.

This CDR3 is CASRGQGGGTEAFF. The CDR3 DNA reads as TGTGCCAGCAGAGGACAGGGGGGTGGCACTGAAGCTTTCTTT. The rearrangement joins TRBV5-8 to TRBJ1-1; 10 bases agree with TRBD1. CDR1 is SGHTS and CDR2 is YDEGEE in the germline V gene. The ends lost 5 bases at V and 4 bases at J; junction bases unmatched: 5. The CDR3 is 14 amino acids.

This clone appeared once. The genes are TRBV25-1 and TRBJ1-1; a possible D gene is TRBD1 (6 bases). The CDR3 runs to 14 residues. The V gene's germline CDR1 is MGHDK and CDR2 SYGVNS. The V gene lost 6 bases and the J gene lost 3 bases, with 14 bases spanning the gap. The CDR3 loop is CASRQTGTYTEAFF. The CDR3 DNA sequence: TGTGCCAGCAGACAAACAGGGACCTACACTGAAGCTTTCTTT.

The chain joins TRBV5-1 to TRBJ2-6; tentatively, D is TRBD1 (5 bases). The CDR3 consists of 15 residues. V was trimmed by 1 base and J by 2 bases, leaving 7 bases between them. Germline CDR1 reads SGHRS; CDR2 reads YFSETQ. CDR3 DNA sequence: TGCGCCAGCAGCTTGTGGGGCCCTGGGGCCAACGTCCTGACTTTC. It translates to CASSLWGPGANVLTF. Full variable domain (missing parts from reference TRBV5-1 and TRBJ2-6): KAGVTQTPRYLIKTRGQQVTLSCSPISGHRSVSWYQQTPGQGLQFLFEYFSETQRNKGNFPGRFSGRQFSNSRSEMNVSTLELGDSALYLCASSLWGPGANVLTFGAGSRLTVL.

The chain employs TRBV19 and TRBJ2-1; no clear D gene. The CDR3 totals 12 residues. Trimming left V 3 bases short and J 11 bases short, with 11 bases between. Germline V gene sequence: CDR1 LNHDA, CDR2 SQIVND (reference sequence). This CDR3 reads CASSIESTKQFF. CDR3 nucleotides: TGTGCCAGTAGTATCGAGTCCACCAAGCAGTTCTTC.

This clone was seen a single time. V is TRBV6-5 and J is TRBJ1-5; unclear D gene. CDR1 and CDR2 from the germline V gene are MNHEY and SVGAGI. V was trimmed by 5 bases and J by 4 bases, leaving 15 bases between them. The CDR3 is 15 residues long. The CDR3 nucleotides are TGTGCCAGCAGTCGACTGCCAGCCCCTAATCAGCCCCAGCATTTT. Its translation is CASSRLPAPNQPQHF.

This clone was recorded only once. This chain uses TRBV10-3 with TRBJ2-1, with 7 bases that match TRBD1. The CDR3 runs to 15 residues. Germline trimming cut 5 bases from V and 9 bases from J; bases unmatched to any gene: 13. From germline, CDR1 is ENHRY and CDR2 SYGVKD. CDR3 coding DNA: TGTGCCATCAGTCCAGCCAGGGGGAGTGGTAGTGAGCAGTTCTTC. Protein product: CAISPARGSGSEQFF.

CDR3 sequence (DNA): TGTGCCAGCATCACAGGACTAGCGGGGGTCGGGGCCTACAATGAGCAGTTCTTC. It yields the protein CASITGLAGVGAYNEQFF. The genes are TRBV7-2 and TRBJ2-1; the match to TRBD2 covers 13 bases. CDR1 and CDR2 from the germline V gene are SGHTA and FQGNSA. This CDR3 is built from 18 residues. V lost 7 bases and J lost 2; bases outside the gene matches: 11.

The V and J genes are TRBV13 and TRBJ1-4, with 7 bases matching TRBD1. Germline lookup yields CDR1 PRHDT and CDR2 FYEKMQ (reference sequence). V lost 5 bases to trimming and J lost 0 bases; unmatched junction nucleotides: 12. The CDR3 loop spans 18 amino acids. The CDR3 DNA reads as TGTGCCAGCAGCATGACCTTCGACAGGGAGGCAACTAATGAAAAACTGTTTTTT. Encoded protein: CASSMTFDREATNEKLFF.

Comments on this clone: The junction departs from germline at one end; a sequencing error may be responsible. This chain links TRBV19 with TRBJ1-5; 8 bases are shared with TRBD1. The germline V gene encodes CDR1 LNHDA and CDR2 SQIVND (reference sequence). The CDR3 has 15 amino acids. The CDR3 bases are TGTGCCACCACAACCAGGACAGGGCCAAATCAGCCCCAGAATTTT. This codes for CATTTRTGPNQPQNF. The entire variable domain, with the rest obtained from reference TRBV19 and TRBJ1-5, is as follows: DGGITQSPKYLFRKEGQNVTLSCEQNLNHDAMYWYRQDPGQGLRLIYYSQIVNDFQKGDIAEGYSVSREKKESFPLTVTSAQKNPTAFYLCATTTRTGPNQPQNFGDGTRLSIL.

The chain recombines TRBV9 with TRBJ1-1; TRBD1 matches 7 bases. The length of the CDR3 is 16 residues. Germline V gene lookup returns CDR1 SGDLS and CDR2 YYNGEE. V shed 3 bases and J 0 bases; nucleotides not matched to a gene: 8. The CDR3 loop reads CASSARLGTVNTEAFF. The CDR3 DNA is TGTGCCAGCAGCGCGCGACTCGGGACAGTGAACACTGAAGCTTTCTTT.

The CDR3 sequence: CSVVRAGRYEQYF. The CDR3 region has the DNA TGCAGCGTTGTCAGGGCGGGGCGATACGAGCAGTACTTC. The chain combines TRBV29-1 with TRBJ2-7; TRBD2 is a possible D gene (6 bases). Trimming took off 4 bases at V and 4 bases at J, with 14 bases between the two ends. This CDR3 has 13 amino acids. In germline, CDR1 is SQVTM, CDR2 ANQGSEA.

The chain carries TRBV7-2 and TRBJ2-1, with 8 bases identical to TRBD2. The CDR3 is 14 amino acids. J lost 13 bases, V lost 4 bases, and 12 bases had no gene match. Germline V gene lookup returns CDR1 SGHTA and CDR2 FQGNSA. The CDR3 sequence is CASSWGNSGVNQFF. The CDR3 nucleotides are TGTGCCAGCAGCTGGGGTAATAGCGGGGTCAATCAGTTCTTC.

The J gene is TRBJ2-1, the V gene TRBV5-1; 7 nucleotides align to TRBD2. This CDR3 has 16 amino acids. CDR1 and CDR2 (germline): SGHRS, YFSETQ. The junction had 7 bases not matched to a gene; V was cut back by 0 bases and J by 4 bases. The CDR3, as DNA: TGCGCCAGCAGCTTGGTAGGTCTAGCGGAGTACAATGAGCAGTTCTTC. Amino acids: CASSLVGLAEYNEQFF.

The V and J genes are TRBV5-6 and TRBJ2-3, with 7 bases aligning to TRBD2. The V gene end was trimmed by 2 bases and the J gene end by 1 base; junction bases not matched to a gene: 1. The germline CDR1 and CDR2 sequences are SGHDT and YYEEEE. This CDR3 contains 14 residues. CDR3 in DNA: TGTGCCAGCAGCTTCGGACTAGGCACAGATACGCAGTATTTT. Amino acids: CASSFGLGTDTQYF.

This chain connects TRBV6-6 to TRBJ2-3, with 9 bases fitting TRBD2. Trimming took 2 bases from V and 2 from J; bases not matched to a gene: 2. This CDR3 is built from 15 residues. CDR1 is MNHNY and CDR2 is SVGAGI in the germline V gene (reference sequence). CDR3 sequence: CASSYQRGDTDTQYF. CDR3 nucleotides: TGTGCCAGCAGTTACCAGCGGGGGGACACAGATACGCAGTATTTT.

The CDR3 region has the DNA TGTGCCAGCAGCTTAGACCGAGGGCTGGGGGGGACTGAAGCTTTCTTT. Translated, it gives CASSLDRGLGGTEAFF. The V and J genes are TRBV13 and TRBJ1-1; a possible D gene is TRBD1 (5 bases). Trimming shortened V by 1 base and J by 5 bases, and 17 bases separated the two germline ends. CDR1 PRHDT and CDR2 FYEKMQ come from the germline V gene (reference sequence). The CDR3 length is 16 residues.

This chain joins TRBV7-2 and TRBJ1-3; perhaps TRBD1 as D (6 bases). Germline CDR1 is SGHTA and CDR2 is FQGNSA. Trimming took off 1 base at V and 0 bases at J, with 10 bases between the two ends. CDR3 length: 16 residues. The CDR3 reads CASSLDRDPSGNTIYF. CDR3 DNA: TGTGCCAGCAGCTTAGACAGGGATCCCTCTGGAAACACCATATATTTT.

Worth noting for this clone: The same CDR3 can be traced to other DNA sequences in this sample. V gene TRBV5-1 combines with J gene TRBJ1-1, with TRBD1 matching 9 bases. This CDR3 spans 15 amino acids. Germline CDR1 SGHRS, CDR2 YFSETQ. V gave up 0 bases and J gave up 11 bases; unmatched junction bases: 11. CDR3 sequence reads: CASSLVQGAQGEAFF. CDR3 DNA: TGCGCCAGCAGCTTGGTACAGGGGGCGCAGGGTGAGGCTTTCTTT.

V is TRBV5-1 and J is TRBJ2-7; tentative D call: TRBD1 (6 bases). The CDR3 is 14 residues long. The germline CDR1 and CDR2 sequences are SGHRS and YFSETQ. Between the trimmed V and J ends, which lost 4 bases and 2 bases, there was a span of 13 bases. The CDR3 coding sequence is TGCGCCAGCAGCGTACTAGGGGGAACCTACGAGCAGTACTTC. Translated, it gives CASSVLGGTYEQYF.